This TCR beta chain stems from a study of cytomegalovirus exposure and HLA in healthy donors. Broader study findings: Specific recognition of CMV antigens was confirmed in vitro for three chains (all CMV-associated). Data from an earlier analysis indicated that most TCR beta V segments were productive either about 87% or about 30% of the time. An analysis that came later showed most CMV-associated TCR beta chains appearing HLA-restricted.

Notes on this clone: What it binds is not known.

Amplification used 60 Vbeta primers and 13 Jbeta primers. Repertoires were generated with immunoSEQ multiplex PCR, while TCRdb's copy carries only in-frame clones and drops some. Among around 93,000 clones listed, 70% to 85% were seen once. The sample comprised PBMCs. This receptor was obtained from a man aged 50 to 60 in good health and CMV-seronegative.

This chain's CDR3 is CASRSMDREADTQYF. CDR3 coding DNA: TGTGCCAGTAGGTCCATGGACAGGGAAGCAGATACGCAGTATTTT. The chain couples TRBV19 to TRBJ2-3; 8 bases are shared with TRBD1. CDR3 length equals 15 residues. Trimming removed 6 bases from V and 4 bases from J; junction bases left unmatched: 9. Per germline, CDR1 LNHDA and CDR2 SQIVND (reference sequence).